The table lists the clone carrying this TCR beta chain with many counts. Its antigen is not known. Preparation of the TCRbeta library involved a method that used unique molecular identifiers. TCRdb re-called the PCR reads through MiXCR, storing one row per CDR3 protein. The sample consists of roughly 300,000 distinct CDR3 sequences, more than 9% of them appearing once. Germline CDR1 and CDR2: DFQATT and SNEGSKA (reference sequence). Trimming cost V 5 bases and J 4 bases, with 9 bases left between them. CDR3 length equals 12 residues. The sample originates from a study of T-cell reconstitution after alpha-beta-depleted transplantation in children. Study conclusions and caveats: Several hundred graft clones that had expanded were reportedly the source of alpha-beta T cells about two months after transplant. T-cell numbers and diversity one year post-transplant derived largely from freshly generated T cells.

The origin of this receptor is a male patient aged 2 to 9 who had a stem cell transplant for chronic granulomatous disease, so the T cells may come from the graft donor. The chain links TRBV20-1 to TRBJ1-5; the D gene is possibly TRBD1 (6 bases). The starting material was peripheral blood, obtained 180 days after TCRalphabeta/CD19-depleted stem cell transplant. CDR3 residues: CSAVRGNQPQHF. The CDR3 region has the DNA TGCAGTGCTGTCAGGGGAAATCAGCCCCAGCATTTT.